The following is a T cell receptor (beta chain) sequence with its context. Germline loops: CDR1 DFQATT, CDR2 SNEGSKA (reference sequence). This CDR3 has 18 amino acids. Scientists made TCR beta cDNA using 5'RACE template switching with UMIs. TCRdb reworked the 5' RACE reads into one entry per CDR3 protein, no DNA. This repertoire includes 500,000 to 600,000 distinct CDR3 sequences. This entry is derived from a study of T cells expressing NK-cell markers. The source of this sequence is a young man in good health. The sample was blood T cells: a sorted CD56 or NKG2C T cell subset, CD4+ or CD8+ T cells, or bulk PBMC T cells (not recorded which). J is TRBJ2-7 and V is TRBV20-1; the TRBD1 assignment by TCRdb is unverifiable without DNA. CDR3 residues: CSARGAGGAGQNYYEQYF.